The 5 T cell receptor beta chains listed next were all sequenced from one sample in a study of blood T cell repertoires in COVID-19. Data came from immunoSEQ multiplex PCR; TCRdb stores just in-frame clones and leaves some out. The sample gives over 150,000 clones, roughly 84% of which show up once; about 0.95% is in the top ten. The sequenced sample was peripheral blood. These receptors were collected from a man aged 35 to 55 with acute or convalescent COVID-19.

J is TRBJ1-1 and V is TRBV29-1, with 8 bases identical to TRBD1. Germline V CDR1 and CDR2: SQVTM, ANQGSEA. The CDR3 totals 13 residues. V dropped 6 bases and J dropped 0; count of bases not matched to a gene: 3. DNA of the CDR3: TGCAGCGTCCACAGGGGGATGAACACTGAAGCTTTCTTT. As protein: CSVHRGMNTEAFF.

The chain joins TRBV6-5 to TRBJ1-1; a possible D gene is TRBD1 (5 bases). The CDR3 runs to 16 residues. V gave up 4 bases and J gave up 3 bases, with 18 bases separating them. Germline V gives CDR1 MNHEY, CDR2 SVGAGI. Here the CDR3 DNA reads TGTGCCAGCAGTTCCTTAACAGGTTTTGCGGACACTGAAGCTTTCTTT. Protein sequence: CASSSLTGFADTEAFF.

The count of this clone is one. This rearrangement joins TRBV7-2 to TRBJ1-2; no definite D call. The CDR3 spans 14 residues. Germline assignment: CDR1 SGHTA and CDR2 FQGNSA. V lost 8 bases to trimming and J lost 4 bases, with 17 bases between them. The CDR3 region is CASGPRWAGYGYTF. In DNA, the CDR3 is TGTGCCAGCGGTCCGCGATGGGCAGGCTATGGCTACACCTTC.

V and J are TRBV7-9 and TRBJ1-6; possible D gene TRBD1, 5 bases. The CDR3 runs 15 residues. The V gene's germline CDR1 is SEHNR and CDR2 FQNEAQ (reference sequence). The germline V and J ends were trimmed by 2 bases and 10 bases, with 15 bases remaining between them. CDR3 sequence reads: CASSLRGQENSPLHF. The CDR3 nucleotides read TGTGCCAGCAGCTTAAGGGGCCAGGAGAACTCACCCCTCCACTTT. The entire variable domain, with the rest obtained from reference TRBV7-9 and TRBJ1-6, is as follows: DTGVSQNPRHKITKRGQNVTFRCDPISEHNRLYWYRQTLGQGPEFLTYFQNEAQLEKSRLLSDRFSAERPKGSFSTLEIQRTEQGDSAMYLCASSLRGQENSPLHFGNGTRLTVT.

This chain joins TRBV5-1 and TRBJ2-2; 8 bases are a match to TRBD1. Germline CDR1 SGHRS, CDR2 YFSETQ. The CDR3 spans 16 residues. Trimming cost V 4 bases and J 1 base; bases outside gene matches: 6. CDR3 region: CASSPFGTGNTGELFF. CDR3 DNA: TGCGCCAGCAGCCCCTTCGGGACAGGGAACACCGGGGAGCTGTTTTTT.